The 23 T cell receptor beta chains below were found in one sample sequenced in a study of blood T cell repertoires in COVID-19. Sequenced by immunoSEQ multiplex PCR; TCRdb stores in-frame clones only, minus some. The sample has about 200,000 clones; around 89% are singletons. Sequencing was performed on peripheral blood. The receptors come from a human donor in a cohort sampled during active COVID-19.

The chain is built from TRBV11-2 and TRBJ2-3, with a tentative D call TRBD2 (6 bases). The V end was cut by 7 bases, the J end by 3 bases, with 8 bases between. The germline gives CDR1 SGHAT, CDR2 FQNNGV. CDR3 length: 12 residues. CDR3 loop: CASTRGTDTQYF. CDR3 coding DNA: TGTGCCAGCACTCGGGGGACAGATACGCAGTATTTT. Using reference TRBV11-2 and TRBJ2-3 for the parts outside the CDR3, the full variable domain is EAGVAQSPRYKIIEKRQSVAFWCNPISGHATLYWYQQILGQGPKLLIQFQNNGVVDDSQLPKDRFSAERLKGVDSTLKIQPAKLEDSAVYLCASTRGTDTQYFGPGTRLTVL.

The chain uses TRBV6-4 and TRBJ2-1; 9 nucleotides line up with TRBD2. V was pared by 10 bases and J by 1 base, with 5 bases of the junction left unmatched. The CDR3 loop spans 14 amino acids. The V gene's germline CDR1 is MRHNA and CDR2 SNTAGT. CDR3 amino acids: CATSRGGSYNEQFF. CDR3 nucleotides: TGTGCCACCTCGCGGGGGGGATCCTACAATGAGCAGTTCTTC.

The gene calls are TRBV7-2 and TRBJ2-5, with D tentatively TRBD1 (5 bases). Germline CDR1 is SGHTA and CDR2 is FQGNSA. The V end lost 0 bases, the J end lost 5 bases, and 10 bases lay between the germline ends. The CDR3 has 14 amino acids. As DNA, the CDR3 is TGTGCCAGCAGCTTAGCCCAGGGCTATGAGACCCAGTACTTC. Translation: CASSLAQGYETQYF.

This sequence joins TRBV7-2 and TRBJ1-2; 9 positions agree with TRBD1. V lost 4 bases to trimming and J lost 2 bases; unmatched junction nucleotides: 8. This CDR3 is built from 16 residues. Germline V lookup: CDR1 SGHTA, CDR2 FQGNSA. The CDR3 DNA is TGTGCCAGCAGCTCAATGGGGGGACAGGGAAACTATGGCTACACCTTC. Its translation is CASSSMGGQGNYGYTF.

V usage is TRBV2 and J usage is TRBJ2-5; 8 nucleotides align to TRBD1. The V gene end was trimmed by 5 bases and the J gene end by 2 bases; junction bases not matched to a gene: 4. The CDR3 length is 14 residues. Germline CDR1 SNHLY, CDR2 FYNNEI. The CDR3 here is CASSLRQGQETQYF. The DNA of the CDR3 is TGTGCCAGCAGTCTGAGACAGGGGCAAGAGACCCAGTACTTC.

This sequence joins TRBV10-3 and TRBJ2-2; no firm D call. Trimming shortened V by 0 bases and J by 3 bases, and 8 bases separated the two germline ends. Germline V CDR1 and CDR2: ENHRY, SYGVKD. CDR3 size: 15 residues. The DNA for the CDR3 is TGTGCCATCAGTGAGTCTACAGAACACACCGGGGAGCTGTTTTTT. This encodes CAISESTEHTGELFF.

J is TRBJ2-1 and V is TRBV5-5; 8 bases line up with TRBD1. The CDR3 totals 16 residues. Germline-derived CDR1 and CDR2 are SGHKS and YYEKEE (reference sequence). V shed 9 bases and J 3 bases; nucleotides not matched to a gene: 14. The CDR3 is CATPGGQVSYYNEQFF. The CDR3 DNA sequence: TGTGCCACGCCCGGGGGACAGGTATCTTACTACAATGAGCAGTTCTTC.

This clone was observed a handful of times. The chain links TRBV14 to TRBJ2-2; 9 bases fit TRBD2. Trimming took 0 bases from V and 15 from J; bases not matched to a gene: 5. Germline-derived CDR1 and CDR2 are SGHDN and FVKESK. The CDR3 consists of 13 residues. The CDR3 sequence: CASSQDTLAGLFF. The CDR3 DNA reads TGTGCCAGCAGCCAAGATACGCTAGCGGGATTGTTTTTT.

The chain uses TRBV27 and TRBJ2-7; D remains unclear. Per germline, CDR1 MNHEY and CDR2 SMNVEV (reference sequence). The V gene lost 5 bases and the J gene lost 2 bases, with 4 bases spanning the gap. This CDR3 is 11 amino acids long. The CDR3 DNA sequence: TGTGCCAGCAGTACGGCCTACGAGCAGTACTTC. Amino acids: CASSTAYEQYF.

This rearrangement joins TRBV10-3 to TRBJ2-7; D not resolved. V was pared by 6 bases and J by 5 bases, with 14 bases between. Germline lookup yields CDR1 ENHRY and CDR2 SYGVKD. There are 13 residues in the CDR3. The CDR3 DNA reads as TGTGCCATCAGCCCTAGTTCAGAGGACGAGCAGTACTTC. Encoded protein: CAISPSSEDEQYF.

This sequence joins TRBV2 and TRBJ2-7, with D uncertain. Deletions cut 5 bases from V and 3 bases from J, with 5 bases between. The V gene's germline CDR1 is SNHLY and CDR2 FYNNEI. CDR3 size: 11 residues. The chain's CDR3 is CASSTIYEQYF. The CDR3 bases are TGTGCCAGCAGTACAATCTACGAGCAGTACTTC.

The CDR3 bases are TGTGCCAGCTCACCAGGGCAGTCCGAGCAGTACTTC. Translated, it gives CASSPGQSEQYF. This sequence joins TRBV18 and TRBJ2-7; D gene ambiguous. The germline gives CDR1 KGHSH, CDR2 LQKENI. CDR3 length equals 12 residues. The germline V and J ends were trimmed by 2 bases and 6 bases, with 8 bases remaining between them.

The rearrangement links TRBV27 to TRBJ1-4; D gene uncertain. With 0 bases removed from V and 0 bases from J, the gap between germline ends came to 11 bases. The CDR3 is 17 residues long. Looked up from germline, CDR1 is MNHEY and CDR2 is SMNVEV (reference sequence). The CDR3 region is CASSLSSVAATNEKLFF. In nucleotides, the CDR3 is TGTGCCAGCAGTTTATCTTCCGTGGCAGCAACTAATGAAAAACTGTTTTTT.

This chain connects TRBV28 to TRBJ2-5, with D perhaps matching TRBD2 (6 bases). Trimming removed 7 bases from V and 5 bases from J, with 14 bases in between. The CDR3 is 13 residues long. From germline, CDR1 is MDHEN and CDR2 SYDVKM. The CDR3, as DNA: TGTGCCAGCACCCCTGGGAGGTTGGAGACCCAGTACTTC. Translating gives CASTPGRLETQYF. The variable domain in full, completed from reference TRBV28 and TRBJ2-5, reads DVKVTQSSRYLVKRTGEKVFLECVQDMDHENMFWYRQDPGLGLRLIYFSYDVKMKEKGDIPEGYSVSREKKERFSLILESASTNQTSMYLCASTPGRLETQYFGPGTRLLVL.

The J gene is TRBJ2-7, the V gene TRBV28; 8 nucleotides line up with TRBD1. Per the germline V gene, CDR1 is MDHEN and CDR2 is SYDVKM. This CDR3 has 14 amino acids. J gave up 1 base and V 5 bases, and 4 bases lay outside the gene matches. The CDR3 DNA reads TGTGCCAGCAGTCTACAGGGGGGATCCTACGAGCAGTACTTC. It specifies CASSLQGGSYEQYF.

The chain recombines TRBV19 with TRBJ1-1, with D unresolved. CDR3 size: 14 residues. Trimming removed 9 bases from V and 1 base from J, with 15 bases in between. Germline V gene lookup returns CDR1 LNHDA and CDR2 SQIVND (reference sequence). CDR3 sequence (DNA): TGTGCCAGCCGTCCGCGACTGTGGAACACTGAAGCTTTCTTT. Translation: CASRPRLWNTEAFF.

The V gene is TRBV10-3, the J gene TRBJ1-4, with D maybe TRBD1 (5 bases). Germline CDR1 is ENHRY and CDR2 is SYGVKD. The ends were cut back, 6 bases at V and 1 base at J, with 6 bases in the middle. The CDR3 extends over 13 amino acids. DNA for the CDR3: TGTGCCATCAGGGGGGGAACTAATGAAAAACTGTTTTTT. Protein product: CAIRGGTNEKLFF.

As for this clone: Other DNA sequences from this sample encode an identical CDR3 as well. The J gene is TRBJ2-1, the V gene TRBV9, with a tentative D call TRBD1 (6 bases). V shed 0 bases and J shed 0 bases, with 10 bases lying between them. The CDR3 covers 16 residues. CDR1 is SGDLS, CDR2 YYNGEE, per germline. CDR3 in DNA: TGTGCCAGCAGCGTAGGACAGGCGAGCTCCTACAATGAGCAGTTCTTC. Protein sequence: CASSVGQASSYNEQFF.

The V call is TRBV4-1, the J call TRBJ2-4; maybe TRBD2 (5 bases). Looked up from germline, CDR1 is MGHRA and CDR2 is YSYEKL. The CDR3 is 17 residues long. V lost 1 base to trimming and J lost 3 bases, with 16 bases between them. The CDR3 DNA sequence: TGCGCCAGCAGCCAAGCGAACGGGGAATCTGTCAAAAACATTCAGTACTTC. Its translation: CASSQANGESVKNIQYF.

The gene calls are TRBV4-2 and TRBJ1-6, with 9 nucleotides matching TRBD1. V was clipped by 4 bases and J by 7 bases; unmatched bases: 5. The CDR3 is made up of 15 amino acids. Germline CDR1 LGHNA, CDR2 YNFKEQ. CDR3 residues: CASSLDRGLNSPLHF. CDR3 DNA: TGTGCCAGCAGCCTGGACAGGGGATTGAATTCACCCCTCCACTTT.

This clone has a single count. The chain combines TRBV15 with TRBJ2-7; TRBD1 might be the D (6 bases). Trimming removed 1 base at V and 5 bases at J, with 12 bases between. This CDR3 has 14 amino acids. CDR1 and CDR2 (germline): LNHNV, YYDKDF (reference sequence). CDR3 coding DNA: TGTGCCACCAGCAGAGGAACAGGGTCCCACGAGCAGTACTTC. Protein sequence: CATSRGTGSHEQYF.

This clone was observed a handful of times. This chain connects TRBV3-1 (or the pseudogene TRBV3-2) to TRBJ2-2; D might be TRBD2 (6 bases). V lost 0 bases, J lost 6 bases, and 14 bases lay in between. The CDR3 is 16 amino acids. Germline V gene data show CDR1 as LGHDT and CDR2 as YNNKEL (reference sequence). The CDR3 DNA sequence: TGTGCCAGCAGCCAAGATCTAGGAGGGCGGTCCGGGGAGCTGTTTTTT. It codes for CASSQDLGGRSGELFF.

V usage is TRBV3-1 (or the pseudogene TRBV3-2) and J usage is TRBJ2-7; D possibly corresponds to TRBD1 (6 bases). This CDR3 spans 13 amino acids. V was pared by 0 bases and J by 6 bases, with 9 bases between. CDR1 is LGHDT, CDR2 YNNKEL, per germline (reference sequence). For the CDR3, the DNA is TGTGCCAGCAGCCAAGAGTCAGGGGCCGAGCAGTACTTC. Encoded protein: CASSQESGAEQYF.